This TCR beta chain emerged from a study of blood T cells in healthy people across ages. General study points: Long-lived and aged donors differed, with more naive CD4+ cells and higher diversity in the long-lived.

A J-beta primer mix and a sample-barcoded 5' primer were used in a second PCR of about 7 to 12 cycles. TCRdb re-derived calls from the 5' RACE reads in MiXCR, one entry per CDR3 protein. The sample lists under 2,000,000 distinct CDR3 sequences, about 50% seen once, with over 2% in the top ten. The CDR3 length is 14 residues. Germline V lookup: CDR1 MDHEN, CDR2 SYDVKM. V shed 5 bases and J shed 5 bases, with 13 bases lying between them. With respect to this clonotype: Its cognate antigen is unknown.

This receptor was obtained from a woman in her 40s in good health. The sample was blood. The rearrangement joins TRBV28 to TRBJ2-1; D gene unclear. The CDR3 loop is CASSRGDLNNEQFF. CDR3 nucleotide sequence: TGTGCCAGCAGTCGTGGGGATCTGAACAATGAGCAGTTCTTC.